This TCR beta chain was captured in a study of shared clonotypes between healthy human individuals. Sequencing was performed with immunoSEQ multiplex PCR; in TCRdb, only in-frame clones are kept and a portion is missing. The data hold some 1.5 million clones, with roughly 96% observed a single time. The CDR3 is 16 residues long. The V gene lost 0 bases and the J gene lost 4 bases, with 13 bases spanning the gap. Germline V gene lookup returns CDR1 SGHDN and CDR2 FVKESK. The receptor comes from a man younger than 45 in good health. The gene calls are TRBV14 and TRBJ2-1; D gene uncertain. Sample: naive CD4+ T cells sorted from blood. Subset here: CD45RA+ positively selected. This CDR3 is CASSQDLPARYNEQFF. The CDR3 bases are TGTGCCAGCAGCCAAGATTTGCCAGCAAGATACAATGAGCAGTTCTTC.